This record concerns one TCR beta chain sequence. Via MiXCR, TCRdb re-called the 5' RACE reads, giving one row per CDR3 protein. The repertoire holds about 560,000 distinct CDR3 sequences, roughly 20% seen once, with roughly 9.1% in the top ten. In germline, CDR1 is LGHNA, CDR2 YSLEER. The CDR3 is 13 amino acids. V lost 2 bases and J lost 3, with 8 bases in between. The sample comes from a study of T-cell memory formation after mild COVID-19. V and J are TRBV4-3 and TRBJ2-7; D uncertain. The sequenced material came from PBMCs or a T cell subset sorted from them (not recorded which). The receptor was derived from an adult woman who had mild COVID-19 (a few samples of this study predate the infection). Cell type and time point are not known. The chain's CDR3 is CASSQRENYEQYF. CDR3 in DNA: TGCGCCAGCAGCCAAAGGGAAAACTACGAGCAGTACTTC.